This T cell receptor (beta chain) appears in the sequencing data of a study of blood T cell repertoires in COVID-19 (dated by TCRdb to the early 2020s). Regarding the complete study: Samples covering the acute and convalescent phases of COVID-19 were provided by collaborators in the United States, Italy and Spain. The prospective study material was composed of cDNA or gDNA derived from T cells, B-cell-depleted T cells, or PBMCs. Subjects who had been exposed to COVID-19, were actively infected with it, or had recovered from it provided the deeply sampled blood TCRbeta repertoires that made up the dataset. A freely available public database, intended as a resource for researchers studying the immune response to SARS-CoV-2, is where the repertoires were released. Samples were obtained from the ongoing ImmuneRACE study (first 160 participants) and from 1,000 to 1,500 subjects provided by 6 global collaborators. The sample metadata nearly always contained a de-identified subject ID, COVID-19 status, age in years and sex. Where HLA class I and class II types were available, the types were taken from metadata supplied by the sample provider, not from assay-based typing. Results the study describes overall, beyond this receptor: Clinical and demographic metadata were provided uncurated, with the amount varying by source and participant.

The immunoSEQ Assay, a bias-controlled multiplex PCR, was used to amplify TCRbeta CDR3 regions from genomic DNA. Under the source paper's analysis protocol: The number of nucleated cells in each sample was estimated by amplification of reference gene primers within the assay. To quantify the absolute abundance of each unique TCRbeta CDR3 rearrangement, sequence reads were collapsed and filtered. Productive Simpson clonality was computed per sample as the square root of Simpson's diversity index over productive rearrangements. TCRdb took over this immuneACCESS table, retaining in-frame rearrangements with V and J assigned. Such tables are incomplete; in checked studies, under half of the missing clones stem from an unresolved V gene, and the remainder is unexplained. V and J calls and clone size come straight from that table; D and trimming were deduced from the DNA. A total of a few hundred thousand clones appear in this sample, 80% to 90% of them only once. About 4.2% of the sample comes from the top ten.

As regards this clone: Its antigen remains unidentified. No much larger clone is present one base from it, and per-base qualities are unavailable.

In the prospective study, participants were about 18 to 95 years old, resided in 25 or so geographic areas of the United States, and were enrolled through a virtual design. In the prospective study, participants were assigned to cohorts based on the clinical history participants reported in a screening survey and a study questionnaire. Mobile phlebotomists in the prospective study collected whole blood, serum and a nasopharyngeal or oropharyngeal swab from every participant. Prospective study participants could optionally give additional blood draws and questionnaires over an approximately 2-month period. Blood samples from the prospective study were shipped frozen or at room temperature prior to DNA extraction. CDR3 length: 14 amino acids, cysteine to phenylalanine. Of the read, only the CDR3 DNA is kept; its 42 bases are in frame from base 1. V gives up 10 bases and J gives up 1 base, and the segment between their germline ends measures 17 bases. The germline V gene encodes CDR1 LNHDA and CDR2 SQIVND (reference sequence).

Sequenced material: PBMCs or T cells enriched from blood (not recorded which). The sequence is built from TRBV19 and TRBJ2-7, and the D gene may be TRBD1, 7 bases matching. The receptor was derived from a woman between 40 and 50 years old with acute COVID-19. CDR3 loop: CATRETGRSYEQYF. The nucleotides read TGTGCCACTAGGGAGACAGGGAGGTCCTACGAGCAGTACTTC.